This is a list of T cell receptor beta chains from one sample in a study of T cells in narcolepsy. Profiling relied on immunoSEQ multiplex PCR, and the TCRdb table lists in-frame clones only, not all of them. The repertoire holds about 34,000 clones, around 80% seen once, with roughly 1.2% in the top ten. Sequenced: CD45RA- memory CD4+ T cells from PBMCs. The receptors here all came from a human donor with narcolepsy. Both conserved end residues are part of each CDR3. The D gene is left open where the match is weak. For some rows the clone size is stated as once, few or many, or as a class when expanded; others skip it.

cdr3_nt	cdr3_aa	j_call	clone_size	cdr3_length	v_call	d_call
TGTGCCAGTTCAACAGGGGGCGGCAATCAGCCCCAGCATTTT	CASSTGGGNQPQHF	TRBJ1-5	NA	14	TRBV18	TRBD1
TGTGCCACCCGGGAGGGGGACTACTCCAAAAACATTCAGTACTTC	CATREGDYSKNIQYF	TRBJ2-4	NA	15	TRBV10-3	TRBD2
TGTGCCAGCAGTGCCCGGAGCTCAGGGAGCTCTGAGGCCAACGTCCTGACTTTC	CASSARSSGSSEANVLTF	TRBJ2-6	NA	18	TRBV2	NA
TGTGCCAGTATTAACAGGGATGTGAACACTGAAGCTTTCTTT	CASINRDVNTEAFF	TRBJ1-1	NA	14	TRBV19	NA
TGTGCCAGTATACAAGCGGGAGGGCATGCCGGGGAGCTGTTTTTT	CASIQAGGHAGELFF	TRBJ2-2	once	15	TRBV19	TRBD2
TGTGCCAGCAGCTATCAAACAGGGGGAATTCGTGGCTACACCTTC	CASSYQTGGIRGYTF	TRBJ1-2	NA	15	TRBV9	TRBD1
TGTGCCAGCAGCCGCGGGGGGGCTCCCGCAGATACGCAGTATTTT	CASSRGGAPADTQYF	TRBJ2-3	NA	15	TRBV9	TRBD2
TGTGCCAGCAGCCAAGATGCTAGCTTAGAGACCCAGTACTTC	CASSQDASLETQYF	TRBJ2-5	NA	14	TRBV4-2	NA
TGTGCCAGCAGCGTATCCGTAGTTCCGACAGGGAAGTACGAGCAGTACTTC	CASSVSVVPTGKYEQYF	TRBJ2-7	NA	17	TRBV9	TRBD1
TGTGCCAGCAGCAAGGGGATTGTCAACACCGGGGAGCTGTTTTTT	CASSKGIVNTGELFF	TRBJ2-2	NA	15	TRBV5-8	NA
TGTGCCAGTAGTCCGGGGACAGGGCTAAACACCGGGGAGCTGTTTTTT	CASSPGTGLNTGELFF	TRBJ2-2	NA	16	TRBV19	TRBD1
TGTGCCAGCAGCTCCGGGCTAGCGGGGGGGCAAGAGACCCAGTACTTC	CASSSGLAGGQETQYF	TRBJ2-5	NA	16	TRBV7-8	TRBD2